Shown below are 8 T cell receptor beta chains from a single sample sequenced in a study of T cells expressing NK-cell markers. TCRdb reanalyzed the 5' RACE reads, giving one entry per CDR3 protein sequence and no DNA. Its table records 350,000 to 500,000 distinct CDR3 sequences. Sequenced input: blood T cells: a sorted CD56 or NKG2C T cell subset, CD4+ or CD8+ T cells, or bulk PBMC T cells (not recorded which). The receptor set was obtained from a woman between 18 and 70 years old in good health.

The V gene is TRBV12-3 or TRBV12-4, the J gene TRBJ1-5. The CDR3 is made up of 18 amino acids. The CDR3: CASSLRYTRGWSNQPQHF.

This CDR3 reads CSARDGGPGREKLFF. The V and J genes are TRBV20-1 and TRBJ1-4; TCRdb selects TRBD1, and the lack of DNA leaves this call unchecked. Germline V gives CDR1 DFQATT, CDR2 SNEGSKA (reference sequence). CDR3 length: 15 residues.

The chain has TRBV5-8 and TRBJ2-3; TCRdb proposes TRBD1, but this gene call is untestable without DNA. The CDR3 is 13 residues long. Looked up from germline, CDR1 is SGHTS and CDR2 is YDEGEE. This chain's CDR3 is CASRRREVNTQYF.

The V and J genes are TRBV6-5 and TRBJ1-6. This CDR3 region has 14 residues. Germline V lookup: CDR1 MNHEY, CDR2 SVGAGI. CDR3 region: CASSYEARDSPLHF.

The chain carries TRBV20-1 and TRBJ1-6; there is no DNA to check the TCRdb D call of TRBD1. Germline assignment: CDR1 DFQATT and CDR2 SNEGSKA (reference sequence). The CDR3 contains 15 residues. The CDR3 is CSARRGQGPNSPLHF.

V and J are TRBV9 and TRBJ1-6; there is no DNA to check the TCRdb D call of TRBD1. Looked up from germline, CDR1 is SGDLS and CDR2 is YYNGEE. The CDR3 totals 13 residues. The CDR3 region is CASSVGGQSPLHF.

The chain has TRBV4-2 and TRBJ2-3; TCRdb's assignment of TRBD2 cannot be checked, as there is no DNA. From germline, CDR1 is LGHNA and CDR2 YNFKEQ. The CDR3 consists of 17 residues. CDR3 in amino acids: CASSPVFPSGNVDTQYF.

This chain joins TRBV20-1 and TRBJ2-1; without DNA, the TCRdb call of TRBD2 cannot be checked. Germline V gene lookup returns CDR1 DFQATT and CDR2 SNEGSKA (reference sequence). The CDR3 is 15 residues long. The CDR3: CSARDWSGRSYEQFF.